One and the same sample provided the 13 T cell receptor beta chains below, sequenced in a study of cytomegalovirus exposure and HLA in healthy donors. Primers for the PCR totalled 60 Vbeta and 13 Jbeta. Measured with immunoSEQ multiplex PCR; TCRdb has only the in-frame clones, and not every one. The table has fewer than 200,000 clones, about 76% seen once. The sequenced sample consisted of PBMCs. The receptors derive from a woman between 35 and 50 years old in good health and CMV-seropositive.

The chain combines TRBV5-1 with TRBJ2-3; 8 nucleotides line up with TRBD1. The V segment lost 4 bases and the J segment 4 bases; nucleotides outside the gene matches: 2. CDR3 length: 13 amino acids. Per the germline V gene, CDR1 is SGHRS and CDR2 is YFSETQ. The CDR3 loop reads CASSAQGADTQYF. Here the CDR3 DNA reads TGCGCCAGCAGCGCACAGGGGGCAGATACGCAGTATTTT.

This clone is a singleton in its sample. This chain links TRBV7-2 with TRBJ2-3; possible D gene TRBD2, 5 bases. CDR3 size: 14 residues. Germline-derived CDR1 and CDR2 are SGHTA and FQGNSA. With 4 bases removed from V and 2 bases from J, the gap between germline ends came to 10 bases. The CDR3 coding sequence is TGTGCCAGCAGCTCTGCGGGCTACACAGATACGCAGTATTTT. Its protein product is CASSSAGYTDTQYF. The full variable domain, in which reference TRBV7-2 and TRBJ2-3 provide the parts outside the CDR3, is GAGVSQSPSNKVTEKGKDVELRCDPISGHTALYWYRQSLGQGLEFLIYFQGNSAPDKSGLPSDRFSAERTGGSVSTLTIQRTQQEDSAVYLCASSSAGYTDTQYFGPGTRLTVL.

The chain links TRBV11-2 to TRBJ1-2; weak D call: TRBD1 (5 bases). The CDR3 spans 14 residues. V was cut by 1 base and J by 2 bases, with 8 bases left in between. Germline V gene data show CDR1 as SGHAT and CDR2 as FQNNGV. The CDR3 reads CASSLGTFNYGYTF. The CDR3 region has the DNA TGTGCCAGCAGCTTAGGGACATTCAACTATGGCTACACCTTC.

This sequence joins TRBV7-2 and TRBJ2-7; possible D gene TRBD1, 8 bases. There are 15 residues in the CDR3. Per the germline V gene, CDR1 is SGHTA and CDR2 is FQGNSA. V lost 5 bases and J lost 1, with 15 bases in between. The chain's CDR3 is CASSQTGGDSYEQYF. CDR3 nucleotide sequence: TGTGCCAGCAGCCAAACAGGGGGGGATTCCTACGAGCAGTACTTC.

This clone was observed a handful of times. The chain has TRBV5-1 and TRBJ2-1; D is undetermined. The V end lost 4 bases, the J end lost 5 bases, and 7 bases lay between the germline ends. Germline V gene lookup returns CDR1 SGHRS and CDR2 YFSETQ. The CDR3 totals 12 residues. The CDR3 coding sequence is TGCGCCAGCAGCGACCGGGACAATGAGCAGTTCTTC. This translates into CASSDRDNEQFF.

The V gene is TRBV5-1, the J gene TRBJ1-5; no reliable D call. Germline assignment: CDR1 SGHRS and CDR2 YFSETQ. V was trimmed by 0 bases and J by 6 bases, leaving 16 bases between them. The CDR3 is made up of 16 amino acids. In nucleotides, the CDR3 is TGCGCCAGCAGCTTGGGGGGTGAGCTAAGCGGTCAGCCCCAGCATTTT. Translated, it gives CASSLGGELSGQPQHF.

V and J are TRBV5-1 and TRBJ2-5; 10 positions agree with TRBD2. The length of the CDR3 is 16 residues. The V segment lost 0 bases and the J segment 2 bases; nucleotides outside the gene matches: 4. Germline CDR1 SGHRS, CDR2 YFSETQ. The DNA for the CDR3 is TGCGCCAGCAGCTTGGCCCCTAGCGGGGGACAAGAGACCCAGTACTTC. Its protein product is CASSLAPSGGQETQYF.

The CDR3 loop is CASSYGRIDYEQYF. CDR3 nucleotide sequence: TGTGCCAGCAGTTACGGGCGTATAGACTACGAGCAGTACTTC. V is TRBV6-5 and J is TRBJ2-7; the D is unclear. CDR1 and CDR2 from the germline V gene are MNHEY and SVGAGI. Trimming took 2 bases from V and 3 from J, leaving 11 bases between them. This CDR3 contains 14 residues.

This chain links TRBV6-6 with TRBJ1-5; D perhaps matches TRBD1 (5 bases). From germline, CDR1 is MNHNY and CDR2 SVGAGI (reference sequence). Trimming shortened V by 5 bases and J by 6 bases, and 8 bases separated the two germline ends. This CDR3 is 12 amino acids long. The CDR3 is CASSDSAQPQHF. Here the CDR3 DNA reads TGTGCCAGCAGTGACAGCGCTCAGCCCCAGCATTTT.

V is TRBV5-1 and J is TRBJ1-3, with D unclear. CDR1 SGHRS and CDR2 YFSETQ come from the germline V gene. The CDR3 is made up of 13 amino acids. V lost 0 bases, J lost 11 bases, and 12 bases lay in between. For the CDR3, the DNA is TGCGCCAGCAGCTTGGACAGAATCCATCCCATATATTTT. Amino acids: CASSLDRIHPIYF.

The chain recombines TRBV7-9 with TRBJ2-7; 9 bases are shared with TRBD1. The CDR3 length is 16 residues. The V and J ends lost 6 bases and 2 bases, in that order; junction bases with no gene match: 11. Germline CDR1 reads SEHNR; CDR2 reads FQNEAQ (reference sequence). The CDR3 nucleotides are TGTGCCAGCAGGAAACCGGGACAGGGAACCGCCTACGAGCAGTACTTC. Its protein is CASRKPGQGTAYEQYF.

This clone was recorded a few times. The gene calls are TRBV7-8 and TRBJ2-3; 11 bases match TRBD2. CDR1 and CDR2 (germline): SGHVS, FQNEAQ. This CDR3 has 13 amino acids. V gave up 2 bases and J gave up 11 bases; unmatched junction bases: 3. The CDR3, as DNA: TGTGCCAGCAGCTTAACCCTAGCGGGAGGGCAGTATTTT. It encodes CASSLTLAGGQYF.

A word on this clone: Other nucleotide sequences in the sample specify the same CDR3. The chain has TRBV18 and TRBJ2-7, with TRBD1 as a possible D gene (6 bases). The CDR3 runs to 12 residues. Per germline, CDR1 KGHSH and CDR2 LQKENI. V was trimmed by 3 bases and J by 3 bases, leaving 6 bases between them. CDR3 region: CASSPDSYEQYF. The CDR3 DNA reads TGTGCCAGCTCACCGGACAGCTACGAGCAGTACTTC.